This T cell receptor beta chain was identified during a study of blood T cell repertoires in COVID-19. Assignment of participants to cohorts was predicated upon participant-reported clinical history. Germline V gene sequence: CDR1 SEHNR, CDR2 FQNEAQ (reference sequence). This CDR3 is built from 13 residues. J gave up 7 bases and V 8 bases, and 5 bases lay outside the gene matches. Profiling relied on immunoSEQ multiplex PCR, and the TCRdb table lists in-frame clones only, not all of them. The data hold approximately 240,000 clones, with 80% to 90% observed a single time. This chain links TRBV7-9 with TRBJ1-2; 12 bases are shared with TRBD1. The receptor's source is a woman aged 18-29 years in a cohort exposed to, infected with or recovered from COVID-19 (not recorded which). Sequencing used PBMCs or T cells enriched from blood (not recorded which). The CDR3 nucleotides are TGTGCCAGCTCGGGACAGGGGGCGACTGGCTACACCTTC. It codes for CASSGQGATGYTF.